Detailed here is one T cell receptor (beta chain). A TCRbeta library incorporating unique molecular identifiers was prepared. TCRdb used MiXCR to reprocess the PCR reads, holding one entry per CDR3 protein. The table lists approximately 250,000 distinct CDR3 sequences, more than 20% of them singletons, with more than 2% in the top ten. The sample is drawn from a study of T-cell reconstitution after alpha-beta-depleted transplantation in children. Trimming took 1 base from V and 2 from J; bases not matched to a gene: 6. CDR3 size: 16 residues. CDR1 is SQVTM, CDR2 ANQGSEA, per germline. This sequence originates from a girl aged 2-10 years with Fanconi anemia, due to receive a stem cell transplant. The sequences come from PBMCs, collected before TCRalphabeta/CD19-depleted stem cell transplant. This sequence joins TRBV29-1 and TRBJ2-3; TRBD2 agrees at 10 bases. CDR3 DNA sequence: TGCAGCGTTGAAGGTCTAGCGGGAGTCCACACAGATACGCAGTATTTT. It specifies CSVEGLAGVHTDTQYF.